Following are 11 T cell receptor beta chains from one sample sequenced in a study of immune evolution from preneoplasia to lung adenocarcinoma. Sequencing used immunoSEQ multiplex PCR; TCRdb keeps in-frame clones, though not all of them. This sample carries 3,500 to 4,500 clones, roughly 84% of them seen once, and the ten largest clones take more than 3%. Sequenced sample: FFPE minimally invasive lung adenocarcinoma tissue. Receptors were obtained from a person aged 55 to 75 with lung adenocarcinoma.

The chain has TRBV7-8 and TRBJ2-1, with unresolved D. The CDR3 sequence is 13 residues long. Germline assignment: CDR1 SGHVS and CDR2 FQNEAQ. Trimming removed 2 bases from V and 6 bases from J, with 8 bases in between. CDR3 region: CASSLRAVNEQFF. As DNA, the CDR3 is TGTGCCAGCAGCTTAAGAGCAGTCAATGAGCAGTTCTTC.

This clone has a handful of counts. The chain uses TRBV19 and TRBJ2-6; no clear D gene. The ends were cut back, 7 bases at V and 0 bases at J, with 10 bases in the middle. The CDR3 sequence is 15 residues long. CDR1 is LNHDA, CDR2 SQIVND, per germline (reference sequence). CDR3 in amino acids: CASTLQSSGANVLTF. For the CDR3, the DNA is TGTGCCAGTACTCTCCAAAGCTCTGGGGCCAACGTCCTGACTTTC. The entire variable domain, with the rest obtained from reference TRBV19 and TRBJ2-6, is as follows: DGGITQSPKYLFRKEGQNVTLSCEQNLNHDAMYWYRQDPGQGLRLIYYSQIVNDFQKGDIAEGYSVSREKKESFPLTVTSAQKNPTAFYLCASTLQSSGANVLTFGAGSRLTVL.

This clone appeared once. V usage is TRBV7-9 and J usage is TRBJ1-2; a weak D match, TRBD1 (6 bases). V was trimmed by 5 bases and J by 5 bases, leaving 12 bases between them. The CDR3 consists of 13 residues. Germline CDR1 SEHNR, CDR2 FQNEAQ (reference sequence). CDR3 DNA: TGTGCCAGCAGCACCCCACAGGGTTATGGCTACACCTTC. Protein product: CASSTPQGYGYTF.

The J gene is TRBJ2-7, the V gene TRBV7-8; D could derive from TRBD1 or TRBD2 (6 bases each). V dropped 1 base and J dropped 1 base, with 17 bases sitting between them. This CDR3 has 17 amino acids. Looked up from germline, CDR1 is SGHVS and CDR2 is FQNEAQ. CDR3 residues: CASSLVGGGRSSYEQYF. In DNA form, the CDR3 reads TGTGCCAGCAGCTTAGTAGGTGGGGGGCGTTCATCCTACGAGCAGTACTTC.

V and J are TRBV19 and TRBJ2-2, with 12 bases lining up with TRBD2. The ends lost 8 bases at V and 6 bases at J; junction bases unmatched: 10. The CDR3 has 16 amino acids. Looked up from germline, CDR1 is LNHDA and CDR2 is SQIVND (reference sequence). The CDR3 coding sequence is TGTGCCAGTCATTTTCTAGCGGGAGGGCCGTCCGGGGAGCTGTTTTTT. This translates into CASHFLAGGPSGELFF.

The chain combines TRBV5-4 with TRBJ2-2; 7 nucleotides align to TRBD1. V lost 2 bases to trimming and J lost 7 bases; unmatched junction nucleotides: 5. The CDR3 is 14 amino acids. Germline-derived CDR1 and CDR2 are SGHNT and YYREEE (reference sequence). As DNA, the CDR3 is TGTGCCAGCAGCTTACAGGGGAAGGGCGGGGAGCTGTTTTTT. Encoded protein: CASSLQGKGGELFF.

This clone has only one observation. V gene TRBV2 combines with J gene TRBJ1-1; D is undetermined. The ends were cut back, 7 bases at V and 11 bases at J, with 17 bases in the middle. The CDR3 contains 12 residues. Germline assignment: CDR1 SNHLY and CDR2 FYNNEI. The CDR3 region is CASTETGFTAFF. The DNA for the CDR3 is TGTGCCAGCACGGAGACGGGGTTCACGGCTTTCTTT.

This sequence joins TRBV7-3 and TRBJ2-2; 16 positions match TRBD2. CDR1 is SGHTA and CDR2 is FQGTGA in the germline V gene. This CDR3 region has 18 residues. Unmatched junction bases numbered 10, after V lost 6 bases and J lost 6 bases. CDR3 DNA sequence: TGTGCCAGCAGGTCTATCCCGGGACTAGCGGGAGGGCCCGGGGAGCTGTTTTTT. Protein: CASRSIPGLAGGPGELFF. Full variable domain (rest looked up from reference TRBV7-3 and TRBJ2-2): GAGVSQTPSNKVTEKGKYVELRCDPISGHTALYWYRQSLGQGPEFLIYFQGTGAADDSGLPNDRFFAVRPEGSVSTLKIQRTERGDSAVYLCASRSIPGLAGGPGELFFGEGSRLTVL.

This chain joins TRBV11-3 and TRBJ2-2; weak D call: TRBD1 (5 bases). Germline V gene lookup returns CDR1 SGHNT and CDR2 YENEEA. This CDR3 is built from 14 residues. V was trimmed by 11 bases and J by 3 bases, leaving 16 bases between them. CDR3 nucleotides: TGTGCCTCCGCGGCAGGGCCGGACACCGGGGAGCTGTTTTTT. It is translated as CASAAGPDTGELFF.

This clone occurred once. CDR3 nucleotides: TGTGCCAGCAGTGATCGGCAGAACACTGAAGCTTTCTTT. It encodes CASSDRQNTEAFF. The chain joins TRBV6-1 to TRBJ1-1; D not certain. This CDR3 spans 13 amino acids. From germline, CDR1 is MNHNS and CDR2 SASEGT. Trimming removed 3 bases at V and 1 base at J, with 6 bases between.

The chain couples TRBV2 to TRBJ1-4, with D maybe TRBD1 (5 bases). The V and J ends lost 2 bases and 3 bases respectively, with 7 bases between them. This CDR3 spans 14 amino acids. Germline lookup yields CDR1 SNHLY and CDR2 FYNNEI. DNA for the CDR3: TGTGCCAGCAGTGAAACCAGGGCTAATGAAAAACTGTTTTTT. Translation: CASSETRANEKLFF.